These T cell receptor beta chains were read from a single sample in a study of Graves' ophthalmopathy and Graves' hyperthyroidism. TCRdb reprocessed the multiplex PCR reads via MiXCR and lists one record per CDR3 protein. The sample records hundreds of thousands of distinct CDR3 sequences, around 20% being singletons. Sequenced input: peripheral blood. These receptors originate from a young woman with stable Graves' hyperthyroidism. CDR3s include the opening cysteine and the closing phenylalanine or tryptophan. The D gene is left open where the match is weak. Expanded clones are given a class, and other clones once, few, many or no size at all.

j_call v_call clone_size d_call cdr3_nt cdr3_aa
TRBJ1-6 TRBV28 many TRBD1 TGTGCCAGCAGTTTAAGGGGGCGCACCTATAATTCACCCCTCCACTTT CASSLRGRTYNSPLHF
TRBJ1-2 TRBV6-5 many - TGTGCCAGCGTCCCCTCCAGAAACTATGGCTACACCTTC CASVPSRNYGYTF
TRBJ2-6 TRBV11-2 - - TGTGCCAGCACCCCAAGGGGGGGCCAATTTTCTGGGGCCAACGTCCTGACTTTC CASTPRGGQFSGANVLTF
TRBJ2-7 TRBV30 many TRBD2 TGTGCCTGGAGCGCTAGCGGGAGGGCCGGGCAGTACTTC CAWSASGRAGQYF
TRBJ1-1 TRBV12-3/TRBV12-4 many - TGTGCCAGCTCCTGGGCCTTGAACACTGAAGCTTTCTTT CASSWALNTEAFF
TRBJ2-5 TRBV7-9 many TRBD2 TGTGCCAGCAGCGGAGAAGCGGGAGAAGTGGAGACCCAGTACTTC CASSGEAGEVETQYF
TRBJ1-1 TRBV3-1 many - TGTGCCAGCAGCCAAGCCGGCCGATATGGGGACACTGAAGCTTTCTTT CASSQAGRYGDTEAFF
TRBJ2-7 TRBV30 many TRBD2 TGTGCCTGGAGTGTAGGGTCGGGGGGGCTCTACGAGCAGTACTTC CAWSVGSGGLYEQYF
TRBJ1-2 TRBV13 - - TGTGCCAGCAGCGACTCGCCCCAGGGGAGAGGGTATGGCTACACCTTC CASSDSPQGRGYGYTF
TRBJ2-7 TRBV20-1 many TRBD2 TGCAGTGCTCGCTTAGCGGGAGGGTTCTACGAGCAGTACTTC CSARLAGGFYEQYF
TRBJ2-5 TRBV28 - TRBD1 TGTGCCAGCAGTTCGACCCAGACAGGGGTTGGAGAGACCCAGTACTTC CASSSTQTGVGETQYF
TRBJ1-3 TRBV7-6 few - TGTGCCAGCAGCTCCTCCCGGTGGCCTGGAAACACCATATATTTT CASSSSRWPGNTIYF
TRBJ2-7 TRBV6-2/TRBV6-3 many TRBD2 TGTGCCAGCAGCACTCGACTAGCGAGACCCTACGAGCAGTACTTC CASSTRLARPYEQYF
TRBJ2-4 TRBV6-2/TRBV6-3 many TRBD2 TGTGCCAGCAGCCCCCGAGGCCTAGCGGGAGGAGCCAAAAACATTCAGTACTTC CASSPRGLAGGAKNIQYF
TRBJ2-7 TRBV7-2 many TRBD2 TGTGCCAGCAGAGAGACACCGGGGGGCTACGAGCAGTACTTC CASRETPGGYEQYF
TRBJ2-5 TRBV12-3/TRBV12-4 few - TGTGCCAGCAGTTTAGGGGTCTTAGATGGTGAGACCCAGTACTTC CASSLGVLDGETQYF
TRBJ1-6 TRBV30 - - TGTGCCTGGAGTCAGCCTAATTCACCCCTCCACTTT CAWSQPNSPLHF
TRBJ1-3 TRBV6-1 - - TGTGCCAGCACGAGATCTGGAAACACCATATATTTT CASTRSGNTIYF
TRBJ2-2 TRBV29-1 many TRBD2 TGCAGCGTTGACACTAGCGGCACCGGGGAGCTGTTTTTT CSVDTSGTGELFF
TRBJ2-7 TRBV7-2 many - TGTGCCAGCAGCTTACTGGCGACAGCTCCCTACGAGCAGTACTTC CASSLLATAPYEQYF